These 18 T cell receptor beta chains were all obtained from the same sample, sequenced in a study of blood T cell repertoires in COVID-19 (dated by TCRdb to between 2020 and 2021). Library prep was done by the immunoSEQ multiplex PCR assay. This immuneACCESS table, as held by TCRdb, lists in-frame sequences with V and J called but not all clones. Of the missing ones, under half trace to an unresolved V gene in checked studies; the others have no known cause. The sample data list more than 400,000 clones, and 70% to 90% of these were observed just once. Of the sample, 3.2% is held by the ten largest clones. Sequencing was done on a sample of peripheral blood. These receptor sequences come from a human donor in a cohort sampled during active COVID-19.

J is TRBJ1-1 and V is TRBV10-1; 7 bases are shared with TRBD1. V lost 5 bases, J lost 5 bases, and 5 bases stayed unmatched. The germline V gene has CDR1 WNHNN and CDR2 SYGVQD (reference sequence). This CDR3 is 13 amino acids long. The CDR3 DNA reads TGCGCCAGCAGTCTCACAGGGGAGACTGAAGCTTTCTTT. It translates to CASSLTGETEAFF.

The chain uses TRBV5-1 and TRBJ1-1; 9 nucleotides match TRBD1. This CDR3 contains 16 residues. The V gene's germline CDR1 is SGHRS and CDR2 YFSETQ. With V trimmed by 3 bases and J by 5 bases, 11 bases remained unmatched. The CDR3 is CASSYSTTGGVTEAFF. CDR3 coding DNA: TGCGCCAGCAGCTACTCCACGACAGGGGGGGTGACTGAAGCTTTCTTT.

This rearrangement joins TRBV19 to TRBJ1-1; TRBD1 aligns across 10 bases. Germline V gives CDR1 LNHDA, CDR2 SQIVND (reference sequence). The CDR3 has 17 amino acids. V was pared by 5 bases and J by 4 bases, with 13 bases of the junction left unmatched. This chain's CDR3 is CASSSRDRGRVGTEAFF. DNA for the CDR3: TGTGCCAGTAGTTCCCGGGACAGGGGACGGGTGGGCACTGAAGCTTTCTTT.

V gene TRBV6-5 combines with J gene TRBJ1-2; D unresolved. V was shortened by 10 bases and J by 8 bases, with 23 bases between the two germline ends. The CDR3 runs to 14 residues. The germline CDR1 and CDR2 sequences are MNHEY and SVGAGI. DNA for the CDR3: TGTGCCATCAAACGCCGGGCGGACTTGGGCGGCTACACCTTC. Amino acid sequence: CAIKRRADLGGYTF.

This rearrangement joins TRBV2 to TRBJ2-7; a possible D gene is TRBD1 (6 bases). The CDR3 extends over 13 amino acids. Trimming cost V 6 bases and J 7 bases, with 16 bases left between them. Germline V gene sequence: CDR1 SNHLY, CDR2 FYNNEI. This CDR3 is CASRGRARGEQYF. The CDR3 DNA is TGTGCCAGCAGAGGTAGGGCCAGGGGTGAGCAGTACTTC.

This chain connects TRBV19 to TRBJ2-7; no definite D call. The V gene lost 0 bases and the J gene lost 4 bases, with 10 bases spanning the gap. CDR1 and CDR2 (germline): LNHDA, SQIVND (reference sequence). CDR3 length equals 14 residues. The CDR3 DNA reads TGTGCCAGTAGTATAGATCTAAGGCGGTACGAGCAGTACTTC. Translating it yields CASSIDLRRYEQYF.

The chain combines TRBV11-1 with TRBJ2-5, with D tentatively TRBD1 (5 bases). This CDR3 is 14 amino acids long. CDR1 is SGHAT, CDR2 FQDESV, per germline (reference sequence). With 1 base removed from V and 1 base from J, the gap between germline ends came to 7 bases. DNA for the CDR3: TGTGCCAGCAGCTTAGGGGGCCTCCAAGAGACCCAGTACTTC. Protein sequence: CASSLGGLQETQYF. Looking up the rest from reference TRBV11-1 and TRBJ2-5 gives the full variable domain: EAEVAQSPRYKITEKSQAVAFWCDPISGHATLYWYRQILGQGPELLVQFQDESVVDDSQLPKDRFSAERLKGVDSTLKIQPAELGDSAMYLCASSLGGLQETQYFGPGTRLLVL.

This clone turned up a few times. The V gene is TRBV5-4, the J gene TRBJ2-7; 11 bases map to TRBD1. The V gene end was trimmed by 3 bases and the J gene end by 0 bases; junction bases not matched to a gene: 2. CDR3 size: 15 residues. CDR1 is SGHNT, CDR2 YYREEE, per germline (reference sequence). The CDR3 coding sequence is TGTGCCAGCAGCTCGGGACAGGGGGGCTCCTACGAGCAGTACTTC. Translation: CASSSGQGGSYEQYF.

This clone was detected a few times. For the CDR3, the DNA is TGTGCCAGCAGTTCTAGCGGGAGAGGACTGGGGACCCAGTACTTC. It yields the protein CASSSSGRGLGTQYF. The chain recombines TRBV6-5 with TRBJ2-5, with 10 nucleotides matching TRBD2. Trimming took 4 bases from V and 7 from J; bases not matched to a gene: 9. The length of the CDR3 is 15 residues. The germline V gene has CDR1 MNHEY and CDR2 SVGAGI.

The rearrangement joins TRBV27 to TRBJ1-1, with a weak D call TRBD1 (6 bases). CDR3 length: 12 amino acids. CDR1 and CDR2 from the germline V gene are MNHEY and SMNVEV (reference sequence). V was cut by 3 bases and J by 10 bases, with 12 bases left in between. The CDR3 sequence is CASSFLQGVAFF. DNA for the CDR3: TGTGCCAGCAGTTTCTTACAGGGTGTAGCTTTCTTT.

The chain uses TRBV29-1 and TRBJ2-5, with TRBD1 identical over 7 bases. V lost 6 bases to trimming and J lost 4 bases; unmatched junction nucleotides: 5. The CDR3 totals 12 residues. Germline CDR1 and CDR2: SQVTM and ANQGSEA. The DNA of the CDR3 is TGCAGCGTCACGACAGGGCCAGAGACCCAGTACTTC. Translation gives CSVTTGPETQYF.

The DNA of the CDR3 is TGTGCCAGCAGCCGAGGCGGGACAGCTACAACCGGGGAGCTGTTTTTT. Encoded protein: CASSRGGTATTGELFF. The chain couples TRBV11-2 to TRBJ2-2; maybe TRBD1 (7 bases). CDR1 and CDR2 (germline): SGHAT, FQNNGV. CDR3 length: 16 amino acids. Trimming removed 5 bases at V and 5 bases at J, with 18 bases between. Full variable domain (rest looked up from reference TRBV11-2 and TRBJ2-2): EAGVAQSPRYKIIEKRQSVAFWCNPISGHATLYWYQQILGQGPKLLIQFQNNGVVDDSQLPKDRFSAERLKGVDSTLKIQPAKLEDSAVYLCASSRGGTATTGELFFGEGSRLTVL.

J is TRBJ1-1 and V is TRBV7-3; D ambiguous. The germline CDR1 and CDR2 sequences are SGHTA and FQGTGA. The CDR3 is made up of 11 amino acids. Trimming left V 3 bases short and J 8 bases short, with 7 bases between. CDR3 DNA: TGTGCCAGCAGCTTTGGAGGAGAAGCTTTCTTT. Its protein is CASSFGGEAFF. The full variable domain, in which reference TRBV7-3 and TRBJ1-1 provide the parts outside the CDR3, is GAGVSQTPSNKVTEKGKYVELRCDPISGHTALYWYRQSLGQGPEFLIYFQGTGAADDSGLPNDRFFAVRPEGSVSTLKIQRTERGDSAVYLCASSFGGEAFFGQGTRLTVV.

This clone was observed a few times. The CDR3 region is CATSRDRAAGSQPQHF. CDR3 sequence (DNA): TGTGCCACCAGCAGAGATCGGGCAGCGGGTAGTCAGCCCCAGCATTTT. This chain uses TRBV15 with TRBJ1-5; D is unresolved. The CDR3 has 16 amino acids. The V and J ends lost 0 bases and 6 bases respectively, with 15 bases between them. Per the germline V gene, CDR1 is LNHNV and CDR2 is YYDKDF (reference sequence). The full variable domain, with the rest looked up from reference TRBV15 and TRBJ1-5, is DAMVIQNPRYQVTQFGKPVTLSCSQTLNHNVMYWYQQKSSQAPKLLFHYYDKDFNNEADTPDNFQSRRPNTSFCFLDIRSPGLGDTAMYLCATSRDRAAGSQPQHFGDGTRLSIL.

The gene calls are TRBV28 and TRBJ1-1, with D possibly matching TRBD1 (5 bases). The CDR3 runs to 13 residues. The ends were cut back, 6 bases at V and 1 base at J, with 9 bases in the middle. Per the germline V gene, CDR1 is MDHEN and CDR2 is SYDVKM. CDR3 region: CASRLQANTEAFF. In nucleotides, the CDR3 is TGTGCCAGCAGATTACAGGCGAACACTGAAGCTTTCTTT.

The chain links TRBV27 to TRBJ2-7; TRBD1 agrees at 7 bases. Trimming at V came to 3 bases and at J to 6 bases, leaving 5 bases not matched to a gene. CDR1 and CDR2 from the germline V gene are MNHEY and SMNVEV (reference sequence). The CDR3 length is 13 residues. The CDR3 sequence is CASSLSSGGEQYF. CDR3 DNA sequence: TGTGCCAGCAGTTTGTCCTCAGGGGGCGAGCAGTACTTC.

The rearrangement uses TRBV24-1 and TRBJ1-2; no reliable D call. The CDR3 has 13 amino acids. Germline V CDR1 and CDR2: KGHDR, SFDVKD. V lost 5 bases and J lost 1, with 7 bases in between. CDR3 amino acids: CATSVGDNYGYTF. The DNA of the CDR3 is TGTGCCACCAGTGTAGGAGATAACTATGGCTACACCTTC.

The chain links TRBV10-3 to TRBJ2-4, with D perhaps matching TRBD2 (6 bases). This CDR3 spans 12 amino acids. Germline CDR1 is ENHRY and CDR2 is SYGVKD. Trimming left V 3 bases short and J 7 bases short, with 7 bases between. The DNA of the CDR3 is TGTGCCATCAGTGAAGGGAGGAACATTCAGTACTTC. Residues: CAISEGRNIQYF.